A selection of T cell receptor beta chains follows, all from one sample in a study of early T cells in non-severe SARS-CoV-2 infection. MiXCR, applied by TCRdb to the 5' RACE reads, yields one record per CDR3 protein. This sample has tens of thousands of distinct CDR3 sequences, with 16% found just once. This specimen was whole blood, taken at baseline. These TCRs come from an adult who was a healthcare worker with PCR-confirmed SARS-CoV-2 infection or an uninfected control (not recorded which). Each CDR3 is given with its conserved first and last residue. The D gene is left open where the match is weak. The size entry is marked missing in some rows and otherwise reads once, few, many or a size class.

clone size,D gene,J gene,V gene,CDR3 DNA,CDR3 protein
-,TRBD2,TRBJ2-1,TRBV12-3/TRBV12-4,TGTGCCAGCAGCTCTCACGGGGGGGAAGAGGTCGACAATGAGCAGTTCTTC,CASSSHGGEEVDNEQFF
few,TRBD2,TRBJ2-1,TRBV6-6,TGTGCCAGCAGCCCCGTTGAGCGGGAAACGAGTGAGCAGTTCTTC,CASSPVERETSEQFF
-,-,TRBJ2-3,TRBV20-1,TGCAGTGCCAACCCTGTGGGGGGCAACACAGATACGCAGTATTTT,CSANPVGGNTDTQYF
-,TRBD1,TRBJ1-5,TRBV4-2,TGTGCCAGCAGCCCCGACAGGGATCAGCCCCAGCATTTT,CASSPDRDQPQHF
few,TRBD1,TRBJ2-2,TRBV6-5,TGTGCCAGCAGGACAGGGGAGGCCGGGGAGCTGTTTTTT,CASRTGEAGELFF
-,-,TRBJ1-1,TRBV18,TGTGCCAGCTCACCGAAAGGGCTCTACACTGAAGCTTTCTTT,CASSPKGLYTEAFF
-,-,TRBJ1-1,TRBV28,TGTGCCAGCAGTTTAAGTCAGGCCGAAGCTTTCTTT,CASSLSQAEAFF
many,-,TRBJ2-3,TRBV7-9,TGTGCCAGCAGCTCCGCTGGGACGACAGATACGCAGTATTTT,CASSSAGTTDTQYF
-,-,TRBJ2-1,TRBV30,TGTGCCTGGAGTGTAAACGCCAATGAGCAGTTCTTC,CAWSVNANEQFF
few,-,TRBJ2-7,TRBV4-1,TGCGCCAGCAGCGGCCCCCGGCAAGCGCGGGGCTACGAGCAGTACTTC,CASSGPRQARGYEQYF
-,TRBD1,TRBJ1-6,TRBV10-3,TGTGCCATCTCGGGACAGGTTAATTCACCCCTCCACTTT,CAISGQVNSPLHF
-,TRBD1,TRBJ2-7,TRBV28,TGTGTCAGCAGTTCTCTCGGACAGGGCGGCGAGCAGTACTTC,CVSSSLGQGGEQYF
many,TRBD2,TRBJ2-7,TRBV2,TGTGCCAGCCAGTCTATGACGGGAGGGCAGGTTTCCTACGAGCAGTACTTC,CASQSMTGGQVSYEQYF
few,-,TRBJ2-3,TRBV9,TGTGCCAGCAGCGTAGAGGGGAGAGTAGATACGCAGTATTTT,CASSVEGRVDTQYF
few,-,TRBJ2-3,TRBV4-2,TGTGCCAGCAGACTGGTGGATACGCAGTATTTT,CASRLVDTQYF
many,-,TRBJ2-7,TRBV7-2,TGTGCCAGCAGCTTAGGGGGCTGGGTAGCCGAGCAGTACTTC,CASSLGGWVAEQYF
few,-,TRBJ2-5,TRBV5-1,TGCGCCAGCAGCACTGAGGCAATGGAGACCCAGTACTTC,CASSTEAMETQYF
few,-,TRBJ1-6,TRBV27,TGTGCCAGCCGGGACGTTCGATCACCCCTCCACTTT,CASRDVRSPLHF
-,-,TRBJ2-2,TRBV20-1,TGCAGTGCTAGTCCGGCAGCCAACACCGGGGAGCTGTTTTTT,CSASPAANTGELFF
-,-,TRBJ1-2,TRBV7-2,TGTGCCAGCAGCTTACGGGGAAACTATGGCTACACCTTC,CASSLRGNYGYTF
many,-,TRBJ1-1,TRBV12-3/TRBV12-4,TGTGCCAGCAGTTTGACAGGTTATACTGAAGCTTTCTTT,CASSLTGYTEAFF
-,-,TRBJ2-3,TRBV25-1,TGTGCCAGCAGTGACCCCCGGACATTGAGGGCAGATACGCAGTATTTT,CASSDPRTLRADTQYF
-,TRBD2,TRBJ2-4,TRBV6-1,TGTGCCAGCTCCGGGACTAGCGGAGTTTTC,CASSGTSGVF